This entry concerns a single T cell receptor (beta chain). Its target is unknown. These data are taken from a study of CD8 T cells in ankylosing spondylitis. Study-wide points: A TCR beta motif of eight highly homologous variants appeared characteristic of ankylosing spondylitis blood.

TCRdb reanalysed the 5' RACE reads using MiXCR and keeps one entry per CDR3 protein. The table lists approximately 400,000 distinct CDR3 sequences, roughly a quarter of them singletons. Deletions cut 3 bases from V and 7 bases from J, with 12 bases between. Germline values: CDR1 DFQATT, CDR2 SNEGSKA (reference sequence). This CDR3 is built from 12 residues. What was sequenced was blood, either unsorted or a sorted T cell fraction (not recorded which). The receptor was isolated from a male donor with ankylosing spondylitis. The gene calls are TRBV20-1 and TRBJ1-1, with D hard to call. CDR3 amino acids: CSASSWGIEAFF. For the CDR3, the DNA is TGCAGTGCTAGCTCCTGGGGAATTGAAGCTTTCTTT.